The T cell receptor (beta chain) under discussion was sequenced for a study of cytomegalovirus exposure and HLA in healthy donors. About the research overall: Earlier work reported some 110 million unique TCR beta sequences from about 180 million T cells. Broader study findings: Available immune exposure information covered CMV serostatus only.

This clone showed up just a few times. Antigen specificity is unknown. The CDR3 spans 14 residues. The germline V gene has CDR1 GTSNPN and CDR2 SVGIG (reference sequence). Trimming removed 3 bases at V and 2 bases at J, with 11 bases between. Both 60 Vbeta primers and 13 Jbeta primers went into the PCR. The assay was immunoSEQ multiplex PCR, and TCRdb's table has in-frame clones only and misses some. The sample holds 130,000 or so clones, roughly four fifths seen once. This TCR came from a man aged 18-30 years in good health and CMV-seropositive. The source material was PBMCs. This chain uses TRBV30 with TRBJ1-3; possibly TRBD1 for D (5 bases). In DNA, the CDR3 is TGTGCCTGGAGGTGGCAGGGCCCTGGAAACACCATATATTTT. Translating it yields CAWRWQGPGNTIYF.